Listed here are 7 T cell receptor beta chains from one sample, sequenced in a study of PD-L1 blockade in urothelial cancer. TCRdb's table, derived via immunoSEQ multiplex PCR, lists solely in-frame clones and lacks some. The table lists roughly 45,000 clones, 82% of them singletons. Time point noted: peripheral blood 6 weeks after treatment start. The source was PBMCs, collected around atezolizumab (anti-PD-L1) treatment. These receptors were taken from a man aged 55 to 70 with urothelial cancer.

This rearrangement joins TRBV28 to TRBJ2-7; TRBD1 agrees at 7 bases. The junction had 7 bases not matched to a gene; V was cut back by 5 bases and J by 6 bases. The CDR3 sequence is 13 residues long. Germline CDR1 and CDR2: MDHEN and SYDVKM. CDR3 sequence reads: CASSTETGPEQYF. The DNA for the CDR3 is TGTGCCAGCAGTACAGAGACAGGGCCCGAGCAGTACTTC.

V is TRBV5-4 and J is TRBJ2-2, with TRBD1 matching over 10 bases. CDR1 is SGHNT, CDR2 YYREEE, per germline (reference sequence). The CDR3 sequence is 15 residues long. The J segment lost 6 bases and the V segment lost 7 bases, leaving 9 bases of the junction unmatched. Here the CDR3 DNA reads TGTGCCAGCTCCTCCGGGACAGGGGCACCCGGGGAGCTGTTTTTT. It codes for CASSSGTGAPGELFF.

This chain connects TRBV6-6 to TRBJ2-7; the D gene is possibly TRBD1 (7 bases). V was trimmed by 2 bases and J by 2 bases, leaving 13 bases between them. The CDR3 runs to 15 residues. Germline CDR1 is MNHNY and CDR2 is SVGAGI (reference sequence). CDR3 protein: CASSYTGGTAYEQYF. The CDR3 coding sequence is TGTGCCAGCAGTTACACGGGCGGGACAGCCTACGAGCAGTACTTC.

The rearrangement uses TRBV25-1 and TRBJ1-2; TRBD1 aligns across 8 bases. The CDR3 runs 17 residues. V lost 3 bases and J lost 4; bases outside the gene matches: 13. Germline V gene data show CDR1 as MGHDK and CDR2 as SYGVNS. CDR3 protein: CASSDPGQGDSTYGYTF. The CDR3 DNA follows: TGTGCCAGCAGTGACCCCGGACAGGGCGATTCCACCTATGGCTACACCTTC.

V gene TRBV7-8 combines with J gene TRBJ2-7, with 9 bases identical to TRBD2. The junction had 20 bases not matched to a gene; V was cut back by 7 bases and J by 4 bases. Germline lookup yields CDR1 SGHVS and CDR2 FQNEAQ. The CDR3 is 18 residues long. The CDR3 reads CASILNGGYSGRTYEQYF. DNA of the CDR3: TGTGCCAGCATTCTCAATGGGGGCTATAGCGGGAGAACGTACGAGCAGTACTTC.

V gene TRBV5-1 combines with J gene TRBJ1-2; the D gene is possibly TRBD1 (5 bases). The CDR3 length is 14 residues. Trimming pared 4 bases from V and 7 bases from J, leaving 17 bases between. CDR1 SGHRS and CDR2 YFSETQ come from the germline V gene. DNA for the CDR3: TGCGCCAGCAGCCCGGGCCAGGGAGGAGGTGGCTACACCTTC. Residues: CASSPGQGGGGYTF.

This clone came up a few times. The genes are TRBV6-6 and TRBJ1-6; D is undetermined. Germline lookup yields CDR1 MNHNY and CDR2 SVGAGI (reference sequence). Trimming took off 2 bases at V and 10 bases at J, with 9 bases between the two ends. The CDR3 covers 13 residues. In nucleotides, the CDR3 is TGTGCCAGCAGTTACGACCCGGGGTCACCCCTCCACTTT. Amino acid sequence: CASSYDPGSPLHF.